Sequencing of this TCR beta chain was carried out in a study of blood T cell repertoires in COVID-19. Methods used by the authors: Using reference gene primer amplification, nucleated cell counts were estimated. TCRdb keeps only in-frame clones here, not all; method: immunoSEQ multiplex PCR. V and J calls and clone size follow that table, whereas D and trimming were derived from the DNA. The sample lists fewer than 350,000 clones, around 81% occurring once. Per the germline V gene, CDR1 is MRHNA and CDR2 is SNTAGT. Between the trimmed V and J ends, which lost 0 bases and 8 bases, there was a span of 10 bases. This CDR3 comprises 13 residues.

V is TRBV6-4 and J is TRBJ1-2; D unclear. Sequencing was carried out using peripheral blood. The sequence came from a woman aged 55-69 years with active or convalescent COVID-19. This chain's CDR3 is CASSDSSWAGYTF. In nucleotides, the CDR3 is TGTGCCAGCAGTGACTCGAGTTGGGCCGGCTACACCTTC.